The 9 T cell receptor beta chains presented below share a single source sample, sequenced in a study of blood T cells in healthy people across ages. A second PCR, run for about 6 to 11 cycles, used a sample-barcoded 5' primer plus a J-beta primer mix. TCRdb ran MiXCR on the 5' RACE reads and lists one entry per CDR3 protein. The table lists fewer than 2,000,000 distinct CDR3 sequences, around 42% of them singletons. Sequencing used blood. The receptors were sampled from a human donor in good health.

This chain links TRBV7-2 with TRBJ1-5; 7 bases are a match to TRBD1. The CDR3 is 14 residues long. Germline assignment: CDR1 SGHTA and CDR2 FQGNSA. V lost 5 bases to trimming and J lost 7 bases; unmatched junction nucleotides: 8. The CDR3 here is CASSRGTAGQPQHF. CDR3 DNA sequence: TGTGCCAGCAGCCGAGGGACAGCCGGACAGCCCCAGCATTTT.

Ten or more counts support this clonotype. CDR3 sequence reads: CSVRGRTTYEQYF. The CDR3, as DNA: TGCAGCGTTCGGGGAAGAACAACCTACGAGCAGTACTTC. The rearrangement joins TRBV29-1 to TRBJ2-7, with a weak D call TRBD2 (5 bases). V was pared by 5 bases and J by 2 bases, with 13 bases between. CDR3 length equals 13 residues. Germline V CDR1 and CDR2: SQVTM, ANQGSEA.

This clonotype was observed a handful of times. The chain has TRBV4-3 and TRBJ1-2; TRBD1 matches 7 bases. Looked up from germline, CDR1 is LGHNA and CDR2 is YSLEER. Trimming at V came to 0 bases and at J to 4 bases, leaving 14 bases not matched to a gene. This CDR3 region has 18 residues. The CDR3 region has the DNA TGCGCCAGCAGCCAAGATCTAATAGGGGGCGTCGCGGTCTATGGCTACACCTTC. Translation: CASSQDLIGGVAVYGYTF.

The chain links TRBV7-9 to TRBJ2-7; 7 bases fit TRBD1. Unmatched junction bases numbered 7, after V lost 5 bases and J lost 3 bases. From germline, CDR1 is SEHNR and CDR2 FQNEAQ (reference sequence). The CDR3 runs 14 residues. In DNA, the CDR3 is TGTGCCAGCAGCCGCGGACAGGCTGACTACGAGCAGTACTTC. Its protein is CASSRGQADYEQYF.

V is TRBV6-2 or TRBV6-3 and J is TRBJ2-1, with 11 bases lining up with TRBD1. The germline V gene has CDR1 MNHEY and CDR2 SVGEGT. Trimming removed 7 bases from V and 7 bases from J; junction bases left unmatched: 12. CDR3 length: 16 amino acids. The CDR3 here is CASNPLDRGRQNEQFF. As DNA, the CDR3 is TGTGCCAGCAACCCGTTGGACAGGGGGCGTCAGAATGAGCAGTTCTTC.

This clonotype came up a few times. For the CDR3, the DNA is TGTGCCAGCAGCACCCAGCGGGGGGGAGAGACCCAGTACTTC. This sequence encodes CASSTQRGGETQYF. The V and J genes are TRBV7-2 and TRBJ2-5, with 10 bases that match TRBD2. Germline-derived CDR1 and CDR2 are SGHTA and FQGNSA. Losses at the gene ends were 5 bases for V and 4 bases for J; bases not matched to a gene: 4. This CDR3 region has 14 residues.

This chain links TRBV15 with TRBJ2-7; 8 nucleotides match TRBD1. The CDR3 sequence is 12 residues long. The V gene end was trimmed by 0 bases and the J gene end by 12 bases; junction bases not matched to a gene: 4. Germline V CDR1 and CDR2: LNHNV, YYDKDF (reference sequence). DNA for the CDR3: TGTGCCACCAGCAGAGATTCGGGGACAGGGTACTTC. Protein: CATSRDSGTGYF.

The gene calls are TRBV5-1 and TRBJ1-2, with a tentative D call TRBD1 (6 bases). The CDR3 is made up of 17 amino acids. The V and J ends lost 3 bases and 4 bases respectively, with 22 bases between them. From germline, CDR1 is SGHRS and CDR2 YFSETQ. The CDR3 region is CASSSTLGQSGIYGYTF. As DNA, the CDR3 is TGCGCCAGCAGCTCAACCCTTGGACAGTCCGGGATCTATGGCTACACCTTC.

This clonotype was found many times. CDR3 nucleotide sequence: TGTGCCAGCAGTTTATTTGTTGGGGACTACGAGCAGTACTTC. It encodes CASSLFVGDYEQYF. The V gene is TRBV28, the J gene TRBJ2-7; D is uncertain. Trimming removed 1 base from V and 3 bases from J, with 10 bases in between. CDR3 length: 14 amino acids. Germline CDR1 reads MDHEN; CDR2 reads SYDVKM. Combining the CDR3 with reference TRBV28 and TRBJ2-7 gives the whole variable domain DVKVTQSSRYLVKRTGEKVFLECVQDMDHENMFWYRQDPGLGLRLIYFSYDVKMKEKGDIPEGYSVSREKKERFSLILESASTNQTSMYLCASSLFVGDYEQYFGPGTRLTVT.